The 11 T cell receptor beta chains listed next were all sequenced from one sample in a study of T cells in Graves' hyperthyroidism and ophthalmopathy. The investigators amplified TCR beta CDR3 regions from RNA transcripts. Using the HTBI primer set, a first-round RT-PCR was run on the TCR CDR3. TCRdb fed the multiplex PCR reads into MiXCR, producing one record per CDR3 protein. Here the sample spans a few hundred thousand distinct CDR3 sequences, roughly 15% being singletons. Sequenced sample: blood. Source of these receptors: a woman aged 45-65 years with Graves' hyperthyroidism that later progressed to Graves' ophthalmopathy.

This clonotype has ten or more counts. The chain couples TRBV6-1 to TRBJ2-1; TRBD2 matches 13 bases. CDR3 length: 21 amino acids. V shed 5 bases and J 6 bases; nucleotides not matched to a gene: 22. Germline loops: CDR1 MNHNS, CDR2 SASEGT. The CDR3 nucleotides are TGTGCCAGCAGTTACCATGCAGTTGCGGGACTAGCGGGAATTCGGTCCAATGAGCAGTTCTTC. It yields the protein CASSYHAVAGLAGIRSNEQFF.

This clonotype was recorded at least ten times. This sequence joins TRBV28 and TRBJ2-7; D unresolved. In germline, CDR1 is MDHEN, CDR2 SYDVKM. With 2 bases removed from V and 2 bases from J, the gap between germline ends came to 10 bases. This CDR3 is built from 14 residues. The CDR3 protein is CASSLNRPPYEQYF. CDR3 nucleotide sequence: TGTGCCAGCAGTTTAAACCGACCCCCCTACGAGCAGTACTTC.

Many counts were recorded for this clonotype. The chain is built from TRBV28 and TRBJ2-1, with 12 bases identical to TRBD2. The germline V gene encodes CDR1 MDHEN and CDR2 SYDVKM. After removal of 11 bases from V and 10 bases from J, the junction contained 6 bases not matched to a gene. The CDR3 runs to 12 residues. CDR3: CASRTSGKEQFF. CDR3 DNA: TGTGCCTCCAGGACTAGCGGGAAGGAGCAGTTCTTC.

This clonotype was recorded many times. The CDR3 DNA reads TGTGCCAGCAGTGTCACTAGCGGGTACAATGAGCAGTTCTTC. It translates to CASSVTSGYNEQFF. The chain uses TRBV2 and TRBJ2-1; TRBD2 agrees at 9 bases. The CDR3 consists of 14 residues. Per germline, CDR1 SNHLY and CDR2 FYNNEI. The V and J ends lost 4 bases and 4 bases, in that order; junction bases with no gene match: 2.

This clonotype was seen many times. The chain employs TRBV5-1 and TRBJ2-7, with a weak D call TRBD1 (5 bases). Trimming shortened V by 1 base and J by 3 bases, and 11 bases separated the two germline ends. Germline loops: CDR1 SGHRS, CDR2 YFSETQ. The CDR3 has 14 residues. The CDR3: CASSLTPRDYEQYF. The CDR3 DNA sequence: TGCGCCAGCAGCTTGACCCCCAGGGACTACGAGCAGTACTTC.

Remarks on this clonotype: A much bigger clone sits one base away, suggesting this may be a read error. The chain couples TRBV2 to TRBJ2-7; D remains ambiguous. The CDR3 consists of 13 residues. From germline, CDR1 is SNHLY and CDR2 FYNNEI. Trimming cost V 2 bases and J 4 bases, with 9 bases left between them. CDR3 in amino acids: CASSERPGYEQYF. In nucleotides, the CDR3 is TGTGCCAGCAGTGAACGGCCCGGTTACGAGCAGTACTTC.

This clonotype was counted many times. This chain connects TRBV27 to TRBJ1-5; D is unresolved. The V gene lost 3 bases and the J gene lost 2 bases, with 11 bases spanning the gap. The germline gives CDR1 MNHEY, CDR2 SMNVEV (reference sequence). The CDR3 sequence is 15 residues long. CDR3: CASSFSVFGNQPQHF. In DNA form, the CDR3 reads TGTGCCAGCAGTTTTTCGGTTTTCGGCAATCAGCCCCAGCATTTT.

This clonotype has a count of ten or more. The chain carries TRBV12-3 or TRBV12-4 and TRBJ2-7, with D possibly TRBD1 on 5 matching bases. The CDR3 extends over 14 amino acids. Trimming shortened V by 1 base and J by 3 bases, and 10 bases separated the two germline ends. DNA of the CDR3: TGTGCCAGCAGTTTAGTTGAAGGGGTCTACGAGCAGTACTTC. Amino acids: CASSLVEGVYEQYF.

In its sample, this clonotype was seen many times. The gene calls are TRBV20-1 and TRBJ2-1; TRBD1 matches at 9 bases. The CDR3 has 15 residues. Trimming removed 3 bases from V and 3 bases from J; junction bases left unmatched: 6. The germline V gene has CDR1 DFQATT and CDR2 SNEGSKA (reference sequence). As DNA, the CDR3 is TGCAGTGCTAGTAACCGACAGGGGGGCTACAATGAGCAGTTCTTC. Protein product: CSASNRQGGYNEQFF.

This clonotype was recorded many times. V and J are TRBV27 and TRBJ2-1; D ambiguous. This CDR3 is built from 11 residues. CDR1 and CDR2 (germline): MNHEY, SMNVEV (reference sequence). Trimming cost V 5 bases and J 8 bases, with 7 bases left between them. The CDR3 region is CASSLNHEQFF. CDR3 nucleotide sequence: TGTGCCAGCAGTCTAAACCATGAGCAGTTCTTC.

This clonotype was detected many times. The chain is built from TRBV5-1 and TRBJ2-3; perhaps TRBD1 as D (5 bases). The V end was cut by 3 bases, the J end by 4 bases, with 9 bases between. Looked up from germline, CDR1 is SGHRS and CDR2 is YFSETQ. The CDR3 totals 13 residues. CDR3 region: CASSSRVADTQYF. CDR3 coding DNA: TGCGCCAGCAGCTCCAGGGTGGCAGATACGCAGTATTTT.